Reported below is one T cell receptor beta chain. Its antigen is not known. The TRB libraries of cDNA were built by UMI-labeled 5' RACE. From its re-call of the 5' RACE reads, TCRdb lists each CDR3 protein once, without DNA. This table lists about 85,000 distinct CDR3 sequences. The CDR3 runs 12 residues. Germline V CDR1 and CDR2: SQVTM, ANQGSEA. The sorting of each CD8+ T cell subset was done in triplicate, at about 300,000 cells each. This sample was taken from a study of CXCR3-negative and CXCR3-positive naive CD8 T cells. General observations from the study: CXCR3-positive naive cells had more hydrophobic TRB CDR3s than CXCR3-negative naive cells. Cryopreserved cells partially lost CXCR3 expression, and fresh PBMCs were used in most assays. Similarly elevated diversity marked both naive subsets, with memory CD8+ cells showing far lower diversity. Naive cells, whether CXCR3-negative or CXCR3-positive, had similar TRBV-TRBJ usage, while memory cells differed.

The clonotype comes from a human donor in good health. Some clones in this sample may be carry-over from other donors' samples. Sequenced input: naive CXCR3+ CD8+ T cells from blood. Subset described: CD45RO-CCR7+CD27+CD95- naive CD8+ T cells expressing CXCR3 (TNR3+). V is TRBV29-1 and J is TRBJ1-1. The CDR3 sequence: CSVETLNPEAFF.